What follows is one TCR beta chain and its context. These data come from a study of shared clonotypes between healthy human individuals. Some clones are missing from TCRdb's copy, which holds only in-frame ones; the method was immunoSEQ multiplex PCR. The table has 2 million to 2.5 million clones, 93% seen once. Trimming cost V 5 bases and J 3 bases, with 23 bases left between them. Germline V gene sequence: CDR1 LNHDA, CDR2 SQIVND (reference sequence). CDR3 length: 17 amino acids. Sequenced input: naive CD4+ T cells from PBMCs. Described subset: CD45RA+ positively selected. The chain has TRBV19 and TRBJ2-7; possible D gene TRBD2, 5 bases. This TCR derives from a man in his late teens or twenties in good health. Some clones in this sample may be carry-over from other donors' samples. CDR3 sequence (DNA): TGTGCCAGTAGTGCGCTAAGGAGAGGGTCCCTTCGCTACGAGCAGTACTTC. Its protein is CASSALRRGSLRYEQYF.